This T cell receptor beta chain was found in a study of T cell changes during pregnancy in multiple sclerosis. The protocol was immunoSEQ multiplex PCR, while the TCRdb copy is restricted to in-frame clones and leaves out a portion. Of tens of thousands of clones in the sample, around 97% are singletons; the top ten hold about 2.3%. The sample here was CD8+ T cells from peripheral blood mononuclear cells, taken after pregnancy. The sequence came from a female donor with multiple sclerosis, enrolled in a pregnancy study.

The CDR3 DNA follows: TGTGCCAGCAGCTTGGACCGGCGGGAGGAGTTTGGAAAAGAGACCCAGTACTTC. It encodes CASSLDRREEFGKETQYF. This rearrangement joins TRBV7-9 to TRBJ2-5, with 8 bases that match TRBD2. The length of the CDR3 is 18 residues. CDR1 is SEHNR, CDR2 FQNEAQ, per germline (reference sequence). V was clipped by 3 bases and J by 3 bases; unmatched bases: 15.